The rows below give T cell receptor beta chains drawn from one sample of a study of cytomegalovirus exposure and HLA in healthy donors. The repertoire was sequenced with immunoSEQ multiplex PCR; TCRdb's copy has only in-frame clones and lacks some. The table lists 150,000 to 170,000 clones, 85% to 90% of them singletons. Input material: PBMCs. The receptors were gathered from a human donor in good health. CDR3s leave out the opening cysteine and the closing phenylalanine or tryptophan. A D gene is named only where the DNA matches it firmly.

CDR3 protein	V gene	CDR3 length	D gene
ASSLTGVNGNTIY	TRBV27	13	TRBD1
ASSPLRGGQF	TRBV28	10	-
ASSLKSGVFNEKLF	TRBV11-2	14	-
ASSPRTSGSVNEQF	TRBV11-3	14	TRBD2
ASQTGTGDVRNQPQH	TRBV7-8	15	TRBD1
ASRYRGQGSTDTQY	TRBV5-4	14	TRBD1
ASKKAGKADTQY	TRBV7-3	12	-
ATSKDLSGGFTDTQY	TRBV15	15	TRBD2
ASSGQGYEQF	TRBV2	10	TRBD1
ASSTIRDRGEKLF	TRBV27	13	TRBD1
ASSEGSGNSPLH	TRBV6-5	12	-
ASRNRVSEKLF	TRBV27	11	-
ASRYRKDRGLDEQY	TRBV6-5	14	TRBD1
ASSDGVGKTQY	TRBV2	11	-
ASSPDSKGVGYGYT	TRBV7-2	14	-
ASSKRQGYNEQF	TRBV11-2	12	TRBD1
ASSIGIAGNNEQF	TRBV7-9	13	TRBD2
ASSPRLAGSGETQY	TRBV7-9	14	TRBD2
ASTVGGLSYEQY	TRBV28	12	-
ASSRAVWSDTQY	TRBV27	12	-
ASSSRTSGEGTQY	TRBV28	13	TRBD2
ASLTGPGNTIY	TRBV28	11	TRBD1
ASSTQGNQPQH	TRBV7-9	11	TRBD1
ATSRVGISYNSPLH	TRBV15	14	-
ASSYSRQNYEQY	TRBV6-5	12	-
ASSSQGLPYGYT	TRBV7-6	12	-
ASTRHQDSNQPQH	TRBV6-1	13	-
ASSFGDRDNQPQH	TRBV5-1	13	TRBD1
ASKPRRNTGELF	TRBV6-5	12	-
ASGFRRGDAGELF	TRBV5-1	13	-
ASSFGPSGSYEQY	TRBV28	13	TRBD2
ASSLGQGGEKLF	TRBV5-1	12	TRBD1
ASRSLSWRPRDSGPMNTEAF	TRBV27	20	TRBD1
ASSRGAGTEAF	TRBV6-5	11	-
ASSQVTTAIYEQY	TRBV4-1	13	-
ATHSGTNTGELF	TRBV10-3	12	-
ASTDSAGETQY	TRBV7-9	11	-
ASSPLASAPYNEQF	TRBV5-1	14	-
ATSPSRETQY	TRBV15	10	-
ASSPEREPYNEQF	TRBV27	13	TRBD2
ASSLGLLGLAQETQY	TRBV7-9	15	TRBD2
ASMGPPGEQF	TRBV10-2	10	-
ASTRLAGNNEQF	TRBV27	12	TRBD2
ASSRRVNTEAF	TRBV19	11	-
ASSPGTIEQY	TRBV18	10	-
SADTRHEQF	TRBV20-1	9	-
ASSVLGASDAF	TRBV2	11	-
ASSPITGSSYNEQF	TRBV11-2	14	-
ASITVSGYT	TRBV19	9	-
ASSTGTGAYNEQF	TRBV5-4	13	TRBD1
ASNIGQGVRTDTQY	TRBV19	14	TRBD1
ASSKRKTTSTDTQY	TRBV27	14	-
ASSQLGQTPIYEAF	TRBV4-3	14	-
ASADGETQY	TRBV27	9	-
ASSLIAGPSYEQY	TRBV28	13	TRBD2